The 4 T cell receptor beta chains presented below share a single source sample, sequenced in a study of blood T cell repertoires in COVID-19. The repertoire was sequenced with immunoSEQ multiplex PCR; TCRdb's copy has only in-frame clones and lacks some. The table lists roughly 190,000 clones, more than 75% of them singletons. Sequenced sample: peripheral blood. These receptors originate from a woman between 50 and 59 years old with active or convalescent COVID-19.

The rearrangement joins TRBV5-1 to TRBJ2-7; D is possibly TRBD1 (5 bases). V dropped 1 base and J dropped 7 bases, with 18 bases sitting between them. Germline assignment: CDR1 SGHRS and CDR2 YFSETQ. The length of the CDR3 is 15 residues. The CDR3: CASSLRGPRVGEQYF. CDR3 DNA sequence: TGCGCCAGCAGCTTGAGGGGCCCCAGGGTAGGTGAGCAGTACTTC.

For the CDR3, the DNA is TGTGCCAGCAGGGGACTACTAGACAATGAGCAGTTCTTC. Its protein is CASRGLLDNEQFF. V is TRBV2 and J is TRBJ2-1; 7 bases line up with TRBD2. This CDR3 spans 13 amino acids. The junction had 4 bases not matched to a gene; V was cut back by 6 bases and J by 5 bases. Germline V gene data show CDR1 as SNHLY and CDR2 as FYNNEI.

The gene calls are TRBV27 and TRBJ2-7, with a possible D match to TRBD2 (6 bases). Germline CDR1 reads MNHEY; CDR2 reads SMNVEV (reference sequence). This CDR3 comprises 15 residues. Trimming left V 9 bases short and J 0 bases short, with 18 bases between. The CDR3 nucleotides are TGTGCCAGAGGTTCGGGGACTCTCAGCTCCTACGAGCAGTACTTC. Protein sequence: CARGSGTLSSYEQYF.

This clone has a single count. The V gene is TRBV29-1, the J gene TRBJ2-2; D may be TRBD2 (5 bases). V was pared by 7 bases and J by 4 bases, with 13 bases between. Germline-derived CDR1 and CDR2 are SQVTM and ANQGSEA. There are 13 residues in the CDR3. For the CDR3, the DNA is TGCAGCGCCGGCGGTGAGGGCACCGGGGAGCTGTTTTTT. Its protein product is CSAGGEGTGELFF.